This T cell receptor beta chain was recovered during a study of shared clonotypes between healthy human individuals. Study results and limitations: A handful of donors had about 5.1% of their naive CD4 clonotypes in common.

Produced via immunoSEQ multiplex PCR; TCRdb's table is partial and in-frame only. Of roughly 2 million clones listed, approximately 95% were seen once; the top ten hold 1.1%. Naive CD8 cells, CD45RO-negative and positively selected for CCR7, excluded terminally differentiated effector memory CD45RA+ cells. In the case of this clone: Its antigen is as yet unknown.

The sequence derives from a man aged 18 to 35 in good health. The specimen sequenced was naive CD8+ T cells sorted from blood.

This chain's CDR3 is CASSLSTVLRGGGQDEQFF. The CDR3 nucleotides are TGTGCCAGCAGTTTATCCACAGTGTTGCGGGGCGGGGGCCAGGATGAGCAGTTCTTC. The chain links TRBV27 to TRBJ2-1; possible D gene TRBD2, 7 bases. V lost 0 bases and J 8 bases, leaving 26 bases between the germline ends. The CDR3 totals 19 residues. Germline lookup yields CDR1 MNHEY and CDR2 SMNVEV (reference sequence).